Listed below are T cell receptor beta chains from one sample, sequenced in a study of T cell repertoires in cytomegalovirus infection. TCRdb independently ran MiXCR on the reads; one entry per CDR3 protein. The sample shows about half a million distinct CDR3 sequences, more than 40% of them seen only once. These receptors' targets are unknown. The material sequenced was cultured PBMCs, taken from culture after CMV antigen stimulation. The receptors derive from a human donor in good health (CMV status not recorded). Some clones in this sample may be carry-over from other donors' samples. Both conserved end residues are part of each CDR3. A D gene is named only where the DNA matches it firmly. A clone size is listed for some rows: how often the clone was seen (once, few, many), or a class if it is expanded.

-	TRBD2	TRBJ2-5	TRBV20-1	CSARDWREADWETQYF	TGCAGTGCTAGAGATTGGCGGGAGGCCGATTGGGAGACCCAGTACTTC
few	TRBD1	TRBJ2-1	TRBV5-5	CASSNSGQGWGEQFF	TGTGCCAGCAGCAACTCCGGACAGGGGTGGGGTGAGCAGTTCTTC
-	-	TRBJ1-5	TRBV29-1	CSALRGYSNQPQHF	TGCAGCGCCCTCCGAGGCTATAGCAATCAGCCCCAGCATTTT
-	TRBD1	TRBJ1-4	TRBV6-5	CASSSTLTGREKLFF	TGTGCCAGCAGTTCGACCTTGACAGGGAGGGAAAAACTGTTTTTT
-	-	TRBJ2-5	TRBV7-9	CASSLTRGGKETQYF	TGTGCCAGCAGCTTAACGAGGGGGGGGAAAGAGACCCAGTACTTC
-	TRBD2	TRBJ2-1	TRBV10-3	CAISEGSGGLYNEQFF	TGTGCCATCAGTGAGGGTAGCGGGGGGTTATACAATGAGCAGTTCTTC
few	-	TRBJ2-4	TRBV11-3	CASSLDSASNIQYF	TGTGCCAGCAGCTTAGACAGCGCCTCAAACATTCAGTACTTC
-	-	TRBJ2-5	TRBV7-2	CASSSRGGETQYF	TGTGCCAGCAGCTCCAGGGGGGGAGAGACCCAGTACTTC
few	-	TRBJ2-7	TRBV7-2	CASSLGLAQYF	TGTGCCAGCAGCTTAGGCCTCGCGCAGTACTTC
few	-	TRBJ2-5	TRBV7-2	CASSLVFQGVTQYF	TGTGCCAGCAGCTTAGTCTTTCAGGGCGTGACCCAGTACTTC
-	-	TRBJ2-1	TRBV12-3/TRBV12-4	CASSSNLGLFSYNEQFF	TGTGCCAGCAGTTCCAACCTAGGACTATTCTCCTACAATGAGCAGTTCTTC
-	-	TRBJ2-5	TRBV2	CASSDRGWETQYF	TGTGCCAGCAGTGACAGGGGATGGGAGACCCAGTACTTC
-	-	TRBJ1-6	TRBV7-2	CASSFAVDSGSPLHF	TGTGCCAGCAGCTTCGCAGTAGATAGTGGATCACCCCTCCACTTT
-	-	TRBJ2-4	TRBV7-8	CASSPTPRRDRSKNIQYF	TGTGCCAGCAGCCCCACCCCTCGAAGGGATCGGTCCAAAAACATTCAGTACTTC
few	TRBD1	TRBJ2-1	TRBV7-9	CASSIGGGPDNEQFF	TGTGCCAGCAGCATAGGGGGCGGACCCGACAATGAGCAGTTCTTC
-	-	TRBJ1-2	TRBV10-3	CAISASGRVSNYGYTF	TGTGCCATCAGCGCATCGGGACGGGTCTCTAACTATGGCTACACCTTC
-	TRBD2	TRBJ2-1	TRBV7-2	CASSPQLAVSSYNEQFF	TGTGCCAGCAGCCCCCAGCTAGCGGTGAGCTCCTACAATGAGCAGTTCTTC
few	TRBD2	TRBJ2-7	TRBV27	CASSLFGLAGAMESYEQYF	TGTGCCAGCAGTTTATTCGGCCTAGCGGGAGCTATGGAATCCTACGAGCAGTACTTC
few	-	TRBJ1-6	TRBV7-2	CASRKGVHSPLHF	TGTGCCAGCAGAAAGGGGGTCCATTCACCCCTCCACTTT
-	-	TRBJ2-1	TRBV7-2	CASSHSPGGEYNEQFF	TGTGCCAGCAGCCACAGCCCCGGGGGCGAATACAATGAGCAGTTCTTC
-	TRBD2	TRBJ2-1	TRBV7-2	CASSLLVPSGSYNEQFF	TGTGCCAGCAGCTTACTGGTACCTAGCGGATCCTACAATGAGCAGTTCTTC
-	TRBD2	TRBJ2-5	TRBV7-3	CASSQAGALAGLGETQYF	TGTGCCAGCAGCCAGGCGGGGGCCCTAGCGGGACTTGGAGAGACCCAGTACTTC
once	TRBD2	TRBJ2-7	TRBV6-1	CASNLAGREYF	TGTGCCAGCAATTTAGCGGGAAGGGAGTACTTC
-	TRBD2	TRBJ2-3	TRBV7-9	CASIQPAGATDTQYF	TGTGCCAGCATCCAACCAGCGGGGGCCACAGATACGCAGTATTTT
-	TRBD1	TRBJ2-6	TRBV6-2/TRBV6-3	CASRTGVGSGGANVLTF	TGTGCCAGCAGAACAGGGGTTGGTTCTGGTGGGGCCAACGTCCTGACTTTC
-	-	TRBJ1-5	TRBV2	CASSVGQGNQPQHF	TGTGCCAGCAGTGTCGGGCAGGGAAATCAGCCCCAGCATTTT
-	TRBD1	TRBJ1-4	TRBV7-4	CASSLDGQGNEKLFF	TGTGCCAGCAGCTTAGATGGACAGGGCAATGAAAAACTGTTTTTT
once	TRBD2	TRBJ2-3	TRBV27	CASSSAFLAGRTDTQYF	TGTGCCAGCAGTTCAGCTTTTTTAGCGGGTCGCACAGATACGCAGTATTTT
-	-	TRBJ2-7	TRBV7-2	CASSLGGGGGAYEQYF	TGTGCCAGCAGCTTAGGCGGGGGCGGCGGGGCCTACGAGCAGTACTTC
-	-	TRBJ1-3	TRBV9	CASSVVADNSGNTIYF	TGTGCCAGCAGCGTAGTTGCGGACAACTCTGGAAACACCATATATTTT
-	TRBD1	TRBJ1-2	TRBV7-2	CASSGGQYYGYTF	TGTGCCAGCAGTGGGGGACAGTACTATGGCTACACCTTC
few	-	TRBJ1-4	TRBV6-1	CASSDGTRRNEKLFF	TGTGCCAGCAGTGATGGGACCCGTCGAAATGAAAAACTGTTTTTT
-	TRBD1	TRBJ1-2	TRBV12-3/TRBV12-4	CASSTGTGGREGYTF	TGTGCCAGCAGTACCGGGACAGGGGGGAGGGAGGGCTACACCTTC
-	-	TRBJ1-2	TRBV6-8	CASSYGGLIHGYTF	TGTGCCAGCAGTTATGGAGGGCTCATTCATGGCTACACCTTC
-	-	TRBJ1-6	TRBV7-9	CASSIGTQAPLHF	TGTGCCAGCAGCATTGGGACTCAGGCACCCCTCCACTTT
once	TRBD2	TRBJ2-3	TRBV20-1	CSAPTSGSPVRTDTQYF	TGCAGTGCTCCGACTAGCGGGAGCCCCGTCCGCACAGATACGCAGTATTTT
-	TRBD1	TRBJ1-4	TRBV29-1	CSVARGQNEKLFF	TGCAGCGTTGCCAGGGGGCAGAATGAAAAACTGTTTTTT
-	-	TRBJ2-7	TRBV6-8	CASSYYGGRSYEQYF	TGTGCCAGCAGTTACTACGGGGGGCGCTCCTACGAGCAGTACTTC
-	-	TRBJ2-1	TRBV6-2/TRBV6-3	CASSYPSPTRF	TGTGCCAGCAGTTACCCTAGTCCTACGCGTTTC
-	-	TRBJ1-3	TRBV6-1	CASMSSGNTIYF	TGTGCCAGCATGAGCTCTGGAAACACCATATATTTT
-	-	TRBJ2-3	TRBV5-4	CASSRGTTSTDTQYF	TGTGCCAGCAGCCGCGGGACGACTAGCACAGATACGCAGTATTTT
few	TRBD1	TRBJ2-1	TRBV6-2/TRBV6-3	CASSQNRGYNEQFF	TGTGCCAGCAGTCAGAACAGGGGTTACAATGAGCAGTTCTTC
few	TRBD1	TRBJ2-7	TRBV7-2	CASSLGQGAAYEQYF	TGTGCCAGCAGCTTAGGGCAGGGGGCTGCCTACGAGCAGTACTTC
-	-	TRBJ1-4	TRBV4-2	CASSQDSRGEKLFF	TGTGCCAGCAGCCAAGATTCCAGGGGTGAAAAACTGTTTTTT
few	-	TRBJ2-5	TRBV7-7	CASSLGTETQYF	TGTGCCAGCAGCTTGGGAACAGAGACCCAGTACTTC
-	TRBD2	TRBJ2-3	TRBV20-1	CSASPLPRLAGELDTQYF	TGCAGTGCTTCCCCCCTACCCAGACTAGCGGGAGAGCTAGATACGCAGTATTTT
-	-	TRBJ2-1	TRBV11-2	CASSLDGLPRSEQFF	TGTGCCAGCAGCTTAGATGGACTACCACGGTCTGAGCAGTTCTTC
-	-	TRBJ2-1	TRBV12-3/TRBV12-4	CASSTGPVGEQFF	TGTGCCAGCAGTACAGGACCGGTGGGTGAGCAGTTCTTC
-	TRBD1	TRBJ1-3	TRBV6-6	CASRDRGEPGNTIYF	TGTGCCAGCAGGGACAGGGGGGAACCTGGAAACACCATATATTTT
few	-	TRBJ1-3	TRBV4-2	CASSQDWIRDLNTIYF	TGTGCCAGCAGCCAAGATTGGATCCGGGACCTAAACACCATATATTTT
-	-	TRBJ2-5	TRBV7-9	CASSFKGWYQETQYF	TGTGCCAGCAGCTTTAAGGGCTGGTACCAAGAGACCCAGTACTTC
-	TRBD2	TRBJ2-7	TRBV11-3	CASSSPPTSLQYF	TGTGCCAGCAGCTCTCCTCCGACTAGCTTGCAGTACTTC
few	-	TRBJ1-1	TRBV2	CASSVTNTEAFF	TGTGCCAGCAGTGTCACGAACACTGAAGCTTTCTTT
many	-	TRBJ2-7	TRBV7-2	CASSRQGSTSYEQYF	TGTGCCAGCAGCCGTCAGGGTTCAACTTCCTACGAGCAGTACTTC
-	TRBD2	TRBJ2-1	TRBV20-1	CSARAPTSGNNEQFF	TGCAGTGCTAGAGCCCCGACTAGCGGAAACAATGAGCAGTTCTTC